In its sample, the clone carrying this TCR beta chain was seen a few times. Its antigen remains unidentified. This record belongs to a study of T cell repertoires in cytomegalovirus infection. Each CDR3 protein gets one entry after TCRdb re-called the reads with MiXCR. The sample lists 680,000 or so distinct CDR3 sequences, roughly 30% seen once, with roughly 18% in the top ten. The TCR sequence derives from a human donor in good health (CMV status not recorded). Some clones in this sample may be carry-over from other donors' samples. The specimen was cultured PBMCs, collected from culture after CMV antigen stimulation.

The CDR3 region has the DNA TGCAGCGCTGTTAGCGGGGGGCTTCGGGGTGAGCAGTTCTTC. This sequence encodes CSAVSGGLRGEQFF. This sequence joins TRBV29-1 and TRBJ2-1, with 10 bases fitting TRBD2. The CDR3 consists of 14 residues. J gave up 9 bases and V 7 bases, and 12 bases lay outside the gene matches. CDR1 is SQVTM, CDR2 ANQGSEA, per germline.